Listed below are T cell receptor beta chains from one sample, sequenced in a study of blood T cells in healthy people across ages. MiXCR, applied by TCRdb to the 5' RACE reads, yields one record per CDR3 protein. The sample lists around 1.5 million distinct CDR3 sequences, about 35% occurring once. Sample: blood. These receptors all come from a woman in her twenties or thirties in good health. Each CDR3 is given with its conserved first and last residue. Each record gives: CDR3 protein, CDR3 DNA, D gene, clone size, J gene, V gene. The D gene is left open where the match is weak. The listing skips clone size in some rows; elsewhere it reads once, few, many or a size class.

CDR3aa: CASGGTSGFTDTQYF; CDR3nt: TGCGCCAGCGGGGGGACTAGCGGGTTCACAGATACGCAGTATTTT; d_gene: TRBD2; abundance: NA; j_gene: TRBJ2-3; v_gene: TRBV4-1
CDR3aa: CSAPQTSGTDTQYF; CDR3nt: TGCAGCGCCCCGCAGACTAGCGGCACAGATACGCAGTATTTT; d_gene: TRBD2; abundance: many; j_gene: TRBJ2-3; v_gene: TRBV29-1
CDR3aa: CASTLGRTSYNEQFF; CDR3nt: TGTGCCAGCACCCTCGGCAGGACTAGTTACAATGAGCAGTTCTTC; d_gene: TRBD2; abundance: NA; j_gene: TRBJ2-1; v_gene: TRBV2
CDR3aa: CASSLGYGDRDNYGYTF; CDR3nt: TGTGCCAGCAGCTTAGGTTATGGGGACAGGGATAACTATGGCTACACCTTC; d_gene: TRBD1; abundance: once; j_gene: TRBJ1-2; v_gene: TRBV7-9
CDR3aa: CASSQGWDTQYF; CDR3nt: TGCGCCAGCAGCCAAGGGTGGGATACGCAGTATTTT; d_gene: NA; abundance: many; j_gene: TRBJ2-3; v_gene: TRBV4-1
CDR3aa: CASSLSLAGAQPRSYEQYF; CDR3nt: TGTGCCAGCAGTTTAAGCCTAGCGGGGGCCCAACCCCGCTCCTACGAGCAGTACTTC; d_gene: TRBD2; abundance: NA; j_gene: TRBJ2-7; v_gene: TRBV28
CDR3aa: CATSDRSYNEQFF; CDR3nt: TGTGCCACCAGTGACCGGTCCTACAATGAGCAGTTCTTC; d_gene: NA; abundance: few; j_gene: TRBJ2-1; v_gene: TRBV24-1
CDR3aa: CASSLGSVYQETQYF; CDR3nt: TGCGCCAGCAGCTTGGGTTCCGTATACCAAGAGACCCAGTACTTC; d_gene: NA; abundance: NA; j_gene: TRBJ2-5; v_gene: TRBV5-1
CDR3aa: CSAPRKGWYQETQYF; CDR3nt: TGCAGTGCCCCCAGGAAGGGTTGGTACCAAGAGACCCAGTACTTC; d_gene: NA; abundance: NA; j_gene: TRBJ2-5; v_gene: TRBV20-1
CDR3aa: CSVGEGYYGYTF; CDR3nt: TGCAGCGTTGGGGAGGGCTACTATGGCTACACCTTC; d_gene: NA; abundance: few; j_gene: TRBJ1-2; v_gene: TRBV29-1
CDR3aa: CASSLKQYYLNYGYTF; CDR3nt: TGTGCCAGTAGCTTGAAACAGTACTACCTTAACTATGGCTACACCTTC; d_gene: NA; abundance: NA; j_gene: TRBJ1-2; v_gene: TRBV5-6
CDR3aa: CASSPPGAGANVLTF; CDR3nt: TGCGCCAGCAGCCCTCCGGGGGCTGGGGCCAACGTCCTGACTTTC; d_gene: NA; abundance: many; j_gene: TRBJ2-6; v_gene: TRBV5-1
CDR3aa: CASSYSSGGTTSYEQYF; CDR3nt: TGTGCCAGCAGTTACTCCTCGGGGGGGACAACCTCCTACGAGCAGTACTTC; d_gene: TRBD2; abundance: NA; j_gene: TRBJ2-7; v_gene: TRBV6-6
CDR3aa: CATREGTGGNQPQHF; CDR3nt: TGTGCCACCAGAGAAGGGACAGGGGGTAATCAGCCCCAGCATTTT; d_gene: TRBD1; abundance: NA; j_gene: TRBJ1-5; v_gene: TRBV24-1
CDR3aa: CASSAGTSGDSQYF; CDR3nt: TGCGCCAGCAGCGCAGGGACTAGCGGCGACTCCCAGTACTTC; d_gene: TRBD2; abundance: NA; j_gene: TRBJ2-5; v_gene: TRBV5-1
CDR3aa: CASSSSFSGGEQYF; CDR3nt: TGCGCCAGCAGCTCTAGCTTCAGCGGCGGTGAGCAGTACTTC; d_gene: NA; abundance: NA; j_gene: TRBJ2-5; v_gene: TRBV5-1
CDR3aa: CASSPGTANQPQHF; CDR3nt: TGTGCCAGCAGCCCAGGGACAGCCAATCAGCCCCAGCATTTT; d_gene: TRBD1; abundance: many; j_gene: TRBJ1-5; v_gene: TRBV5-1
CDR3aa: CASGGGKTYNEQFF; CDR3nt: TGTGCCAGCGGAGGGGGTAAGACCTACAATGAGCAGTTCTTC; d_gene: NA; abundance: few; j_gene: TRBJ2-1; v_gene: TRBV10-3
CDR3aa: CSARDIRGVHGYTF; CDR3nt: TGCAGTGCTAGAGATATTCGGGGAGTTCATGGCTACACCTTC; d_gene: NA; abundance: NA; j_gene: TRBJ1-2; v_gene: TRBV20-1
CDR3aa: CASRAVGNEQFF; CDR3nt: TGTGCCAGCAGGGCGGTGGGCAATGAGCAGTTCTTC; d_gene: NA; abundance: few; j_gene: TRBJ2-1; v_gene: TRBV12-3/TRBV12-4
CDR3aa: CAGNDRGRADTQYF; CDR3nt: TGTGCCGGCAACGACAGGGGGCGCGCAGATACGCAGTATTTT; d_gene: TRBD1; abundance: NA; j_gene: TRBJ2-3; v_gene: TRBV7-9
CDR3aa: CASRGGKSSQPQHF; CDR3nt: TGTGCCAGCAGAGGGGGCAAGAGCAGTCAGCCCCAGCATTTT; d_gene: TRBD1; abundance: NA; j_gene: TRBJ1-5; v_gene: TRBV12-3/TRBV12-4
CDR3aa: CASSVGGTGGNEQFF; CDR3nt: TGTGCCAGCAGCGTAGGTGGGACAGGGGGGAATGAGCAGTTCTTC; d_gene: TRBD1; abundance: few; j_gene: TRBJ2-1; v_gene: TRBV9
CDR3aa: CASKDWLAADYEQYF; CDR3nt: TGCGCCAGCAAGGATTGGTTAGCGGCAGACTACGAGCAGTACTTC; d_gene: NA; abundance: NA; j_gene: TRBJ2-7; v_gene: TRBV5-1
CDR3aa: CASSVEIALYNEQFF; CDR3nt: TGTGCCAGCAGCGTAGAAATTGCGTTATACAATGAGCAGTTCTTC; d_gene: NA; abundance: few; j_gene: TRBJ2-1; v_gene: TRBV9
CDR3aa: CASSFGRAIYEQYF; CDR3nt: TGTGCCAGCAGTTTTGGGAGGGCCATTTACGAGCAGTACTTC; d_gene: TRBD2; abundance: few; j_gene: TRBJ2-7; v_gene: TRBV28
CDR3aa: CASSLSVTPGANVLTF; CDR3nt: TGTGCCAGCAGCTTATCGGTAACACCTGGGGCCAACGTCCTGACTTTC; d_gene: NA; abundance: NA; j_gene: TRBJ2-6; v_gene: TRBV7-7
CDR3aa: CAWGAGEAYDEQFF; CDR3nt: TGTGCCTGGGGGGCGGGAGAAGCCTACGATGAGCAGTTCTTC; d_gene: TRBD2; abundance: NA; j_gene: TRBJ2-1; v_gene: TRBV30
CDR3aa: CASSKGGDFYEQYF; CDR3nt: TGTGCCAGCAGCAAAGGGGGCGATTTCTACGAGCAGTACTTC; d_gene: TRBD1; abundance: NA; j_gene: TRBJ2-7; v_gene: TRBV12-3/TRBV12-4
CDR3aa: CASRTEDGVPYEQYF; CDR3nt: TGTGCCAGCAGAACGGAGGATGGTGTCCCCTACGAGCAGTACTTC; d_gene: NA; abundance: NA; j_gene: TRBJ2-7; v_gene: TRBV6-2/TRBV6-3
CDR3aa: CASSHRRDRGSGEQYF; CDR3nt: TGTGCCAGCAGCCACCGGCGGGACAGGGGAAGTGGAGAGCAGTACTTC; d_gene: TRBD1; abundance: few; j_gene: TRBJ2-7; v_gene: TRBV11-2
CDR3aa: CASSPRIYEQYF; CDR3nt: TGTGCCAGCAGTCCCCGGATCTACGAGCAGTACTTC; d_gene: NA; abundance: few; j_gene: TRBJ2-7; v_gene: TRBV2
CDR3aa: CASSRTRSRSYNEQFF; CDR3nt: TGTGCCAGCAGCCGTACTAGATCCCGTTCTTACAATGAGCAGTTCTTC; d_gene: NA; abundance: NA; j_gene: TRBJ2-1; v_gene: TRBV5-8
CDR3aa: CASSFLQGYEQYF; CDR3nt: TGTGCCAGCAGTTTCCTTCAGGGTTACGAGCAGTACTTC; d_gene: NA; abundance: few; j_gene: TRBJ2-7; v_gene: TRBV28
CDR3aa: CASSDAGYQPQHF; CDR3nt: TGTGCCAGCAGTGATGCAGGGTATCAGCCCCAGCATTTT; d_gene: NA; abundance: NA; j_gene: TRBJ1-5; v_gene: TRBV2
CDR3aa: CASSLVPVGSEQYF; CDR3nt: TGTGCCAGCAGCTTAGTCCCCGTTGGGAGTGAGCAGTACTTC; d_gene: NA; abundance: NA; j_gene: TRBJ2-7; v_gene: TRBV7-2
CDR3aa: CASSFPVSGSTDTQYF; CDR3nt: TGTGCCAGCAGCTTCCCAGTTAGCGGTAGCACAGATACGCAGTATTTT; d_gene: NA; abundance: few; j_gene: TRBJ2-3; v_gene: TRBV9
CDR3aa: CASSHDSGVGSYNSPLHF; CDR3nt: TGTGCCAGCAGCCACGATTCAGGGGTAGGATCCTATAATTCACCCCTCCACTTT; d_gene: NA; abundance: NA; j_gene: TRBJ1-6; v_gene: TRBV3-1
CDR3aa: CASTHSTRSYEQYF; CDR3nt: TGTGCCAGCACCCACTCGACGCGCTCCTACGAGCAGTACTTC; d_gene: NA; abundance: NA; j_gene: TRBJ2-7; v_gene: TRBV12-3/TRBV12-4
CDR3aa: CASSLVGGVLTSSTDTQYF; CDR3nt: TGCGCCAGCAGCTTGGTTGGAGGGGTCTTGACGTCTAGCACAGATACGCAGTATTTT; d_gene: NA; abundance: NA; j_gene: TRBJ2-3; v_gene: TRBV5-1
CDR3aa: CASSYRSSGYGYTF; CDR3nt: TGTGCCAGCAGCTACCGCTCCTCGGGCTATGGCTACACCTTC; d_gene: NA; abundance: NA; j_gene: TRBJ1-2; v_gene: TRBV9
CDR3aa: CASSFRGGEDTQYF; CDR3nt: TGTGCCAGCAGTTTTAGGGGGGGGGAGGATACGCAGTATTTT; d_gene: NA; abundance: few; j_gene: TRBJ2-3; v_gene: TRBV12-3/TRBV12-4
CDR3aa: CSARDPRGSATSSNQPQHF; CDR3nt: TGCAGTGCTAGAGATCCGAGGGGCTCGGCTACCAGTAGCAATCAGCCCCAGCATTTT; d_gene: NA; abundance: NA; j_gene: TRBJ1-5; v_gene: TRBV20-1
CDR3aa: CASSVGGLLSYNEQFF; CDR3nt: TGTGCCAGCAGCGTAGGGGGACTTCTCTCCTACAATGAGCAGTTCTTC; d_gene: NA; abundance: NA; j_gene: TRBJ2-1; v_gene: TRBV9
CDR3aa: CASSTGRTDTQYF; CDR3nt: TGTGCCAGCAGCACCGGACGCACAGATACGCAGTATTTT; d_gene: NA; abundance: many; j_gene: TRBJ2-3; v_gene: TRBV11-3
CDR3aa: CASSFGQRYGYTF; CDR3nt: TGTGCCAGCAGTTTTGGACAGCGTTATGGCTACACCTTC; d_gene: NA; abundance: many; j_gene: TRBJ1-2; v_gene: TRBV12-3/TRBV12-4
CDR3aa: CACSASAAGAQADTQYF; CDR3nt: TGTGCCTGCAGCGCCAGTGCGGCGGGAGCTCAGGCAGATACGCAGTATTTT; d_gene: TRBD2; abundance: NA; j_gene: TRBJ2-3; v_gene: TRBV9
CDR3aa: CSATGRISLVQPQHF; CDR3nt: TGCAGTGCTACCGGCCGCATATCACTCGTTCAGCCCCAGCATTTT; d_gene: NA; abundance: NA; j_gene: TRBJ1-5; v_gene: TRBV20-1
CDR3aa: CVSSLPSGLYGYTF; CDR3nt: TGCGTCAGCAGCCTTCCCTCCGGTCTCTATGGCTACACCTTC; d_gene: NA; abundance: NA; j_gene: TRBJ1-2; v_gene: TRBV4-1
CDR3aa: CSVGTGRRSYEQYF; CDR3nt: TGCAGCGTTGGCACCGGCCGAAGGTCCTACGAGCAGTACTTC; d_gene: NA; abundance: many; j_gene: TRBJ2-7; v_gene: TRBV29-1
CDR3aa: CATSTSDFYNEQFF; CDR3nt: TGTGCCACCTCGACTAGCGACTTTTACAATGAGCAGTTCTTC; d_gene: TRBD2; abundance: NA; j_gene: TRBJ2-1; v_gene: TRBV15
CDR3aa: CVSSQGGSGRAHGANVLTF; CDR3nt: TGTGTCAGCAGCCAAGGGGGTAGCGGGAGGGCCCATGGGGCCAACGTCCTGACTTTC; d_gene: TRBD2; abundance: once; j_gene: TRBJ2-6; v_gene: TRBV4-2
CDR3aa: CASSRPGTSGGLDRETQYF; CDR3nt: TGCGCCAGCAGCCGTCCCGGGACTAGCGGGGGGCTAGATCGGGAGACCCAGTACTTC; d_gene: TRBD2; abundance: NA; j_gene: TRBJ2-5; v_gene: TRBV4-1
CDR3aa: CSAIRQPGVDEQYF; CDR3nt: TGCAGTGCTATTCGTCAACCGGGCGTGGACGAGCAGTACTTC; d_gene: NA; abundance: NA; j_gene: TRBJ2-7; v_gene: TRBV20-1
CDR3aa: CASSYQGVGYEQYF; CDR3nt: TGTGCCAGCAGTTATCAGGGGGTGGGGTACGAGCAGTACTTC; d_gene: TRBD1; abundance: few; j_gene: TRBJ2-7; v_gene: TRBV27
CDR3aa: CASRPGRITNSPLHF; CDR3nt: TGTGCCAGCAGGCCGGGACGGATTACAAATTCACCCCTCCACTTT; d_gene: NA; abundance: NA; j_gene: TRBJ1-6; v_gene: TRBV12-3/TRBV12-4
CDR3aa: CASSQELQNYGYTF; CDR3nt: TGTGCCAGCAGCCAAGAACTCCAGAACTATGGCTACACCTTC; d_gene: NA; abundance: once; j_gene: TRBJ1-2; v_gene: TRBV4-2
CDR3aa: CASSLQGGGSYNEQYF; CDR3nt: TGCGCCAGCAGCCTCCAGGGCGGTGGCTCCTACAATGAGCAGTACTTC; d_gene: NA; abundance: few; j_gene: TRBJ2-7; v_gene: TRBV4-1
CDR3aa: CSVVRNRAVDTEAFF; CDR3nt: TGCAGCGTTGTTAGAAACAGGGCGGTGGACACTGAAGCTTTCTTT; d_gene: NA; abundance: NA; j_gene: TRBJ1-1; v_gene: TRBV29-1